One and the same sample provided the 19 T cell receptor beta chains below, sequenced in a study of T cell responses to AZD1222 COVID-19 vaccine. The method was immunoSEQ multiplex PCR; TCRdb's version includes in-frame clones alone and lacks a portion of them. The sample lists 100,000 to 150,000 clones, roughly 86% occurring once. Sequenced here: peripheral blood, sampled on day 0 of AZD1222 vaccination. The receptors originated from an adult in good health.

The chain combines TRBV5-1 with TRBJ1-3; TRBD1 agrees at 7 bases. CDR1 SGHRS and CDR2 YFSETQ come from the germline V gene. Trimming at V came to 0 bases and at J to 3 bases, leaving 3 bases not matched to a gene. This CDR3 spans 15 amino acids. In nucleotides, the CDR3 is TGCGCCAGCAGCTTGGAGGGGGCTGATGGAAACACCATATATTTT. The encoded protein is CASSLEGADGNTIYF.

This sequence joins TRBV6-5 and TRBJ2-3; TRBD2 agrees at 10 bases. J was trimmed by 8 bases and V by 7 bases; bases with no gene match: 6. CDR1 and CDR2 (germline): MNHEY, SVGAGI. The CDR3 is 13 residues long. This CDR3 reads CASKTSGMGTQYF. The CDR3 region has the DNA TGTGCCAGCAAAACTAGCGGGATGGGTACGCAGTATTTT.

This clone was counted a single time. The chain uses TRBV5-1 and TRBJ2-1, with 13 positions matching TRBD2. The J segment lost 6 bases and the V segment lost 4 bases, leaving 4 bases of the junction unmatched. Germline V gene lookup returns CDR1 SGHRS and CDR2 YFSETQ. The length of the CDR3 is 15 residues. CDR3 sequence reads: CASSLGTSGVNEQFF. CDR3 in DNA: TGCGCCAGCAGCCTTGGGACTAGCGGGGTCAATGAGCAGTTCTTC.

The CDR3 loop reads CASSTDVPYEQYF. CDR3 sequence (DNA): TGTGCCAGCAGCACGGACGTTCCCTACGAGCAGTACTTC. The rearrangement joins TRBV7-9 to TRBJ2-7; D not resolved. The CDR3 is 13 amino acids. The germline CDR1 and CDR2 sequences are SEHNR and FQNEAQ (reference sequence). The V and J ends lost 5 bases and 2 bases respectively, with 10 bases between them.

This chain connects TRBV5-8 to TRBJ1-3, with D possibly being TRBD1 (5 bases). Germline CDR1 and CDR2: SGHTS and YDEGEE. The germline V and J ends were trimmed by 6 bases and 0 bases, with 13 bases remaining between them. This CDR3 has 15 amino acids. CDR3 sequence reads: CASMLPGGSGNTIYF. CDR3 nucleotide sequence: TGTGCCAGCATGCTGCCGGGGGGCTCTGGAAACACCATATATTTT. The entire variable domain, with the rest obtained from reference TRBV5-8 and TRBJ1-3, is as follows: EAGVTQSPTHLIKTRGQQATLRCSPISGHTSVYWYQQALGLGLQFLLWYDEGEERNRGNFPPRFSGRQFPNYSSELNVNALELEDSALYLCASMLPGGSGNTIYFGEGSWLTVV.

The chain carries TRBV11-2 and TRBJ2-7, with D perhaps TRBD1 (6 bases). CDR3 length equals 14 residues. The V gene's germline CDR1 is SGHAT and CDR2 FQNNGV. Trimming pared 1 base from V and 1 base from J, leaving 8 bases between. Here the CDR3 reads CASSLVRGSYEQYF. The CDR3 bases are TGTGCCAGCAGCTTAGTGAGGGGGTCCTACGAGCAGTACTTC.

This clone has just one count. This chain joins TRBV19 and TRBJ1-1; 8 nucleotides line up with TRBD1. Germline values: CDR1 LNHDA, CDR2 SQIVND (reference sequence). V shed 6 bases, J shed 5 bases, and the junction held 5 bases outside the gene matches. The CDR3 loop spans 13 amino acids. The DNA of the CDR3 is TGTGCCAGTAGATCACAGGGGGTTACTGAAGCTTTCTTT. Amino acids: CASRSQGVTEAFF.

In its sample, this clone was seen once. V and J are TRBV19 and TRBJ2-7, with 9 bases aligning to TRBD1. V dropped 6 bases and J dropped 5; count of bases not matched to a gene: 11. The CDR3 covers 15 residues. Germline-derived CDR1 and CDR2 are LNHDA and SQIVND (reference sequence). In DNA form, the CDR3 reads TGTGCCAGTAGCCTAACCGGGACAGGGACCCACGAGCAGTACTTC. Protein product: CASSLTGTGTHEQYF.

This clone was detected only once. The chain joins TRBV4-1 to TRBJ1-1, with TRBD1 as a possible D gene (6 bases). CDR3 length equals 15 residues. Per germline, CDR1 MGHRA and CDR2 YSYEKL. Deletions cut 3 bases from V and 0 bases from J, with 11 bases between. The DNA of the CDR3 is TGCGCCAGCAGCCATGACAGGTCGATGAACACTGAAGCTTTCTTT. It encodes CASSHDRSMNTEAFF.

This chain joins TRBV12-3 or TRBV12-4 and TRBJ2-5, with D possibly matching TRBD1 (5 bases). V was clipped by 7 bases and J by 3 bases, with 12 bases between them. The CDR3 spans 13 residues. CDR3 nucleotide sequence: TGTGCCAGCACCTGGGGCTCCGAAGAGACCCAGTACTTC. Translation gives CASTWGSEETQYF.

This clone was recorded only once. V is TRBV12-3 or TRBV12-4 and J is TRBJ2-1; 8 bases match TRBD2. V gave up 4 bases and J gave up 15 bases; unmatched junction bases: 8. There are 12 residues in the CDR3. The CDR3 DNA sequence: TGTGCCAGCAGTTCAGGGACTAGGGGTATGTTCTTC. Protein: CASSSGTRGMFF.

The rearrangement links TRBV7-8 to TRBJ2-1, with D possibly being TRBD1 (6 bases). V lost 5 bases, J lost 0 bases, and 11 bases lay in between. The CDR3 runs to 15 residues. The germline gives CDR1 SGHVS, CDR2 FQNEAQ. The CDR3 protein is CASSTRQASYNEQFF. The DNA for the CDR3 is TGTGCCAGCAGCACCCGACAGGCCTCCTACAATGAGCAGTTCTTC.

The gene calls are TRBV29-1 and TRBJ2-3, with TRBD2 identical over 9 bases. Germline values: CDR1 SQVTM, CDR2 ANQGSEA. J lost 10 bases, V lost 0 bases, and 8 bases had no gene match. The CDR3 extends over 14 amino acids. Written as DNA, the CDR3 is TGCAGCGTTGAAGATCCTAGCGGGATTCGTGCGCAGTATTTT. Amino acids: CSVEDPSGIRAQYF.

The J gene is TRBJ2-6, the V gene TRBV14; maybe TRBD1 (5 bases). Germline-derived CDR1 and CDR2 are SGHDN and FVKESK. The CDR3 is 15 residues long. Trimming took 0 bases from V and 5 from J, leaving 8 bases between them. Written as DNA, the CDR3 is TGTGCCAGCAGCCAAGAACCAGGGTGGGCCAACGTCCTGACTTTC. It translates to CASSQEPGWANVLTF.

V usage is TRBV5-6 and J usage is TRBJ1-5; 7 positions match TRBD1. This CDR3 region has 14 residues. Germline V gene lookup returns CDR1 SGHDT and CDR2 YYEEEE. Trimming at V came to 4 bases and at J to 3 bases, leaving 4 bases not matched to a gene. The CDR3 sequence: CASSAGQVNQPQHF. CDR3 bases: TGTGCCAGCAGCGCCGGACAGGTCAATCAGCCCCAGCATTTT.

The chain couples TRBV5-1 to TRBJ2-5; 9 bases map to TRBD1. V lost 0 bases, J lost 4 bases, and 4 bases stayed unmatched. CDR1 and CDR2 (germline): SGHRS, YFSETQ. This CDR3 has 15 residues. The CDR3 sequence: CASSLEQGAGETQYF. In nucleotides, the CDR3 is TGCGCCAGCAGCTTGGAACAGGGGGCGGGAGAGACCCAGTACTTC.

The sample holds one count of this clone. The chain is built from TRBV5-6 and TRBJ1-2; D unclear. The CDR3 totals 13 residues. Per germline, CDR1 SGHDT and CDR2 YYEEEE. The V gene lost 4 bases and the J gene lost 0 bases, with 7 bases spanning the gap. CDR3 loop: CASSPMANYGYTF. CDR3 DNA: TGTGCCAGCAGCCCCATGGCTAACTATGGCTACACCTTC.

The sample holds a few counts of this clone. Here the CDR3 DNA reads TGTGCCAGCAGCTTGGGGGGGCTGATTGAGCAGTTCTTC. Protein sequence: CASSLGGLIEQFF. The chain has TRBV5-6 and TRBJ2-1; D might be TRBD1 (6 bases). Germline V lookup: CDR1 SGHDT, CDR2 YYEEEE. With 0 bases removed from V and 9 bases from J, the gap between germline ends came to 10 bases. The CDR3 has 13 residues.

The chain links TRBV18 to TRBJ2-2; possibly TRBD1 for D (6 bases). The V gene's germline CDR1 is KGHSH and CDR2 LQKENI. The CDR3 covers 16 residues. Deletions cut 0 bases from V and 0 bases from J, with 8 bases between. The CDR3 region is CASSPPGAANTGELFF. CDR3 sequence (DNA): TGTGCCAGCTCACCACCGGGGGCGGCGAACACCGGGGAGCTGTTTTTT. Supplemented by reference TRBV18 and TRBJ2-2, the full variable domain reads NAGVMQNPRHLVRRRGQEARLRCSPMKGHSHVYWYRQLPEEGLKFMVYLQKENIIDESGMPKERFSAEFPKEGPSILRIQQVVRGDSAAYFCASSPPGAANTGELFFGEGSRLTVL.